A single TCR beta chain is shown here with its context. Ten or more counts support this clonotype. Its antigen has not been determined. The sample holds no much larger clone one base away, and base qualities are not on file. In the germline V gene (reference sequence), CDR1 corresponds to MNHEY and CDR2 to SMNVEV. Unmatched junction bases come to 8, with V trimmed by 5 bases and J by 14 bases. Measured from the cysteine to the phenylalanine, the CDR3 is 12 residues long. The retained sequence is limited to the CDR3, 36 bases, with the frame set at the first base. These data are taken from a study of T cells in Graves' hyperthyroidism and ophthalmopathy (dated by TCRdb to about 2019). Study-level background: Peripheral blood samples were taken at the time of initial diagnosis, prior to any treatment. To identify TCR V-J signatures that set the groups apart, the researchers used a discovery cohort of 100 patients, made up of around 40 with Graves' ophthalmopathy and 57 with stable Graves' hyperthyroidism. Whether ophthalmopathy could be predicted prospectively was tested in an independent validation cohort made up of 18 to 20 hyperthyroidism patients plus 17 patients who later progressed to ophthalmopathy. The approximately 90 discovery patients were divided at random into training and test sets in a 7:3 ratio. In about 6 Graves' hyperthyroidism patients, the study also compared T-cell repertoires from thyroid tissue with T-cell repertoires from blood. After blood sampling, hyperthyroidism patients were treated with methimazole at a starting dose of 30 mg daily, and ophthalmopathy patients were treated with high-dose intravenous methylprednisolone. The paper describes TCR Vbeta CDR3 sequencing of 140 or so peripheral blood samples, made up of about 40 ophthalmopathy patients, around 78 hyperthyroidism patients and some 17 progressor patients. General findings and caveats noted by the study authors: Most expanded thyroid clonotypes (frequency above 0.001) were also found in blood, which suggests that blood repertoires may mirror thyroid immune responses. During validation, the model predicted progression to ophthalmopathy a median of about 5.9 months ahead of onset, with around 71% sensitivity and 72.22% specificity. A 13 V-J signature model separated ophthalmopathy from stable hyperthyroidism, with 87.88% sensitivity and about 81% specificity in cross-validation and 80%/75% in testing. Sample size was not statistically predetermined, and blinding of investigators to group allocation was not performed.

Hyperthyroidism patients were newly diagnosed, with disease duration under 2 months, and aged 18 to 65 years. Exclusion was applied to patients with uncontrolled infections, other autoimmune diseases, pregnancy or lactation. Clinical symptoms, serum thyroxine and TRAb, thyroid ultrasound, and orbital computed tomography formed the basis for the diagnoses. For progressor patients, blood was drawn at the first diagnosis of hyperthyroidism, before any ophthalmopathy symptoms had appeared. PBMCs were separated from 8 to 10 ml of fresh peripheral blood using Ficoll-Paque density gradient centrifugation. Progressor patients were first diagnosed with Graves' hyperthyroidism and then developed ophthalmopathy during follow-up. Trizol reagent was used to extract total RNA, and RNA quality was then checked on an Agilent 2100 Bioanalyzer. Amplification of TCR beta CDR3 regions was carried out from RNA transcripts. The first round of RT-PCR for the TCR CDR3 was performed with the HTBI primer set and the Qiagen OneStep RT-PCR kit. A second multiplex PCR round built the libraries, followed by size selection and purification. Sequencing of the libraries was done on an Illumina HiSeq2000 using paired-end 100 bp reads. The original methods were these. SOAPnuke was used to process the raw data, throwing out any read that contained adapters or uncalled bases, had a mean Phred below 15, or lacked an exact constant-primer or identifier match. COPE v1.2.5 was used to merge the high-quality paired reads, and each unique nucleotide sequence was defined as a clonotype. Clonotypes were aligned to IMGT TRBV, TRBD and TRBJ reference segments using MiTCR v1.1. The analysis was restricted to V-J combinations with a frequency above 0.0001, which together covered roughly 99% of the repertoires. The TCS score was defined as F50 (clonal expansion) divided by E x V (chaos), with BLOSUM62-based TCRdist calculated between CDR3 peptides within each V-J. Welch's t-statistics and random forest reduced roughly 540 V-J features to 10 to 15, which were used in a naive Bayes classifier (R e1071). Through fastp at Q25 and MiXCR, TCRdb rebuilt clones from the public reads, retaining in-frame beta chains. All rows with the same CDR3 protein become a single entry with the most common DNA and genes. The V and J calls come from TCRdb's annotation, not from the publication. The sample table records some 300,000 distinct CDR3 sequences; about an eighth of these occur just once. The top ten constitute 6.5% to 10% of the sample.

Input material: blood. This TCR was sampled from a woman under 40 with Graves' hyperthyroidism that later progressed to Graves' ophthalmopathy. The V and J segments used are TRBV27 and TRBJ2-1, with 8 central nucleotides matching TRBD1. The nucleotide sequence reads TGTGCCAGCAGTCAGACGCCGGGACAGGAGTTCTTC. This yields the protein CASSQTPGQEFF.